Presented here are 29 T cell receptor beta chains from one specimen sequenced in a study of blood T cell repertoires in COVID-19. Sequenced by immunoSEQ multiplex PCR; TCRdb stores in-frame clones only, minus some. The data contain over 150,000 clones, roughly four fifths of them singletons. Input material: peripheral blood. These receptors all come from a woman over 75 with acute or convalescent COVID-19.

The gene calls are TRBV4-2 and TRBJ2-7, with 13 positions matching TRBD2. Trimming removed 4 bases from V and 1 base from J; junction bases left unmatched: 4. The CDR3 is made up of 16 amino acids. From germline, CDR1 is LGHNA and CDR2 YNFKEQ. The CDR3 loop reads CASSPWTSGGSYEQYF. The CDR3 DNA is TGTGCCAGCAGCCCGTGGACTAGCGGGGGATCCTACGAGCAGTACTTC.

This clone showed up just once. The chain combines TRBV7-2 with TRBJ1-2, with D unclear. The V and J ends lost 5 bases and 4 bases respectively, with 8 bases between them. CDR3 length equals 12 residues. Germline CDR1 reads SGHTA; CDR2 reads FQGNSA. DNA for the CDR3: TGTGCCAGCAGCACCCTCGGCTATGGCTACACCTTC. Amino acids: CASSTLGYGYTF.

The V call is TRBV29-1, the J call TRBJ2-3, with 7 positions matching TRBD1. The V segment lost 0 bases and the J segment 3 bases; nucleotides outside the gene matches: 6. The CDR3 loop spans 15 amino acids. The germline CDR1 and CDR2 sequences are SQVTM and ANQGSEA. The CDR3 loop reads CSVEDPHRGTDTQYF. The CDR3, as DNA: TGCAGCGTTGAAGACCCCCACAGGGGTACAGATACGCAGTATTTT.

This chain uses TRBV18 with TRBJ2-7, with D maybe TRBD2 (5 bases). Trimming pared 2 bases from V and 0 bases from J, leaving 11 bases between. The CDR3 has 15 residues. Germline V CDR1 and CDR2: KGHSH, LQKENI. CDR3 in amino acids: CASSPWSGSSYEQYF. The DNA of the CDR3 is TGTGCCAGCTCACCATGGTCGGGGTCCTCCTACGAGCAGTACTTC.

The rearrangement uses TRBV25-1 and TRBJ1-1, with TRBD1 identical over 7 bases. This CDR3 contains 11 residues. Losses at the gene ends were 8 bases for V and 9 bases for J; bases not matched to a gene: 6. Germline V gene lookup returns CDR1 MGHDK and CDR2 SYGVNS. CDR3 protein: CASAGTEKAFF. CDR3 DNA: TGTGCCAGCGCCGGGACAGAGAAAGCTTTCTTT.

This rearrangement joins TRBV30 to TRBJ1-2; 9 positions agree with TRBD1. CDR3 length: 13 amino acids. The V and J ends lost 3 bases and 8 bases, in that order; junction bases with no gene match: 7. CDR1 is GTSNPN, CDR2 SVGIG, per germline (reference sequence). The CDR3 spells CAWRARDREGYTF. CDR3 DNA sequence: TGTGCCTGGAGGGCCCGGGACAGGGAAGGCTACACCTTC. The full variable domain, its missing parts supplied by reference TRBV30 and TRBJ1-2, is SQTIHQWPATLVQPVGSPLSLECTVEGTSNPNLYWYRQAAGRGLQLLFYSVGIGQISSEVPQNLSASRPQDRQFILSSKKLLLSDSGFYLCAWRARDREGYTFGSGTRLTVV.

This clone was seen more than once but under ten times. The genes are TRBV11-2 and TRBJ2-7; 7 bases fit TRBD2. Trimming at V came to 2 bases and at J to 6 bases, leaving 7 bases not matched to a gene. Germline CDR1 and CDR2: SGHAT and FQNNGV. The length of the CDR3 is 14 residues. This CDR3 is CASSLQTGGSEQYF. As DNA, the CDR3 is TGTGCCAGCAGCTTACAGACGGGAGGTAGCGAGCAGTACTTC.

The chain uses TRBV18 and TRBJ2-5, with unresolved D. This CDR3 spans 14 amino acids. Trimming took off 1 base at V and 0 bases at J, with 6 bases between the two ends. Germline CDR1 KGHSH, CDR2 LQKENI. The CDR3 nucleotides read TGTGCCAGCTCACCACGGGCGAACCAAGAGACCCAGTACTTC. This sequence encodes CASSPRANQETQYF.

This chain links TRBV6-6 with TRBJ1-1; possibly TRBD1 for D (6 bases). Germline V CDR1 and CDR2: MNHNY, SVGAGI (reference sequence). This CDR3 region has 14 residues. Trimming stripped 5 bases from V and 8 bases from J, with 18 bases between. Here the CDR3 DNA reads TGTGCCAGCAGTCTCACCGGGACACGGAAGGAAGCTTTCTTT. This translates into CASSLTGTRKEAFF.

In DNA form, the CDR3 reads TGTGCCAGCAGCTTAGGCGGACAGGGATCCTACAATGAGCAGTTCTTC. Protein sequence: CASSLGGQGSYNEQFF. This rearrangement joins TRBV7-2 to TRBJ2-1; 8 nucleotides line up with TRBD1. The CDR3 spans 16 residues. The V and J ends lost 1 base and 1 base, in that order; junction bases with no gene match: 3. Germline-derived CDR1 and CDR2 are SGHTA and FQGNSA.

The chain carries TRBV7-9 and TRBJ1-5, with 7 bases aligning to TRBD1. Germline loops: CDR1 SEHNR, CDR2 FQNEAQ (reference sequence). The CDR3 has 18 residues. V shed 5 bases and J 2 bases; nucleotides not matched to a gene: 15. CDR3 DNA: TGTGCCAGCAGCACAGGGACAGCGTCTGGGGTACGCAATCAGCCCCAGCATTTT. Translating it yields CASSTGTASGVRNQPQHF.

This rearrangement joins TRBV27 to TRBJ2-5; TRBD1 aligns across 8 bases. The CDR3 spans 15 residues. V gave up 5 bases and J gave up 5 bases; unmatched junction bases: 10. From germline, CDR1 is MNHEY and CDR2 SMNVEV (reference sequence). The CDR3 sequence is CASSKNGQGTETQYF. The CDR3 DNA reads TGTGCCAGCAGTAAAAACGGACAGGGCACGGAGACCCAGTACTTC.

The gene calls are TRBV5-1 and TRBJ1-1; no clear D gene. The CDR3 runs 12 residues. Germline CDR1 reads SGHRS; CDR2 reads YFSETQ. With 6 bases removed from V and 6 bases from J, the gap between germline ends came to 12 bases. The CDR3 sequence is CASTGGSAEAFF. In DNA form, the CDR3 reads TGCGCCAGCACAGGAGGTTCGGCTGAAGCTTTCTTT.

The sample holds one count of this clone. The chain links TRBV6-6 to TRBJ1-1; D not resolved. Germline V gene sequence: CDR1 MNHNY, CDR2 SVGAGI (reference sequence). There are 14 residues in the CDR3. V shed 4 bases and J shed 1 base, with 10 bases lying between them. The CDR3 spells CASSLREGNTEAFF. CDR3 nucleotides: TGTGCCAGCAGTTTGAGGGAAGGGAACACTGAAGCTTTCTTT.

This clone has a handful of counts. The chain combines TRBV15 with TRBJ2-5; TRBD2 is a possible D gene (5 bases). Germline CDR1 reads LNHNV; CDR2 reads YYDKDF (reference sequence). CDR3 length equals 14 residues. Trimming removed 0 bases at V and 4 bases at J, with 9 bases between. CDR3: CATSRDLGRETQYF. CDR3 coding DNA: TGTGCCACCAGCAGAGATCTAGGGAGAGAGACCCAGTACTTC.

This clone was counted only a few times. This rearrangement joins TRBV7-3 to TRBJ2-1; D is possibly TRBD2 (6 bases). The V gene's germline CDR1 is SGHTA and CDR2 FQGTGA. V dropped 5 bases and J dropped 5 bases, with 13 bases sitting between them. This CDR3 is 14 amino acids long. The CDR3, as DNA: TGTGCCAGCAGCCCCGCGCGGAGGGACAATGAGCAGTTCTTC. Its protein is CASSPARRDNEQFF.

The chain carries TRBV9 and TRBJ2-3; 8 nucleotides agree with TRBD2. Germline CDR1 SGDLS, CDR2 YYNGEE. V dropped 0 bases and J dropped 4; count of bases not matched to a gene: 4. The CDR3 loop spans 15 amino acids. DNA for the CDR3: TGTGCCAGCAGCGTAGAAAGAGCGGGAGCAGATACGCAGTATTTT. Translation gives CASSVERAGADTQYF.

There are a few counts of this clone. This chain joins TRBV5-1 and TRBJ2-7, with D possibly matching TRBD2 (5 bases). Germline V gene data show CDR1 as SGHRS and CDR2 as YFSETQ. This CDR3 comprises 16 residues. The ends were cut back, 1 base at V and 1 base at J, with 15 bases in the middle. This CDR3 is CASSLRSDFASYEQYF. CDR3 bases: TGCGCCAGCAGCTTGCGTTCGGACTTCGCGTCCTACGAGCAGTACTTC.

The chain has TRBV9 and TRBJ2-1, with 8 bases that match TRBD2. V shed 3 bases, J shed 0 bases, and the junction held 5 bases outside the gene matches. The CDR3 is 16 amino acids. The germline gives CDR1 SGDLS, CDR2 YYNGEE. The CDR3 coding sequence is TGTGCCAGCAGCGCCCTGAGCGGGGGCTCCTACAATGAGCAGTTCTTC. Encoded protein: CASSALSGGSYNEQFF.

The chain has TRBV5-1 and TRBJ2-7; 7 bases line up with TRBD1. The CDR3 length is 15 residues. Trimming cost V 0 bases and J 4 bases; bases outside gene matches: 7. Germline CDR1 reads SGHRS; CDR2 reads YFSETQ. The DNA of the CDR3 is TGCGCCAGCAGCTTGGGGCCGGGACAGCAATACGAGCAGTACTTC. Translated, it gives CASSLGPGQQYEQYF.

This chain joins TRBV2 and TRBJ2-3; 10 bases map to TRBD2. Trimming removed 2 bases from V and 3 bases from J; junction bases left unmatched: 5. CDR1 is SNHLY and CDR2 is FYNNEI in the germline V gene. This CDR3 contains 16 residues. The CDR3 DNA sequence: TGTGCCAGCAGTGAACCAGAACTAGCGGGAACAGATACGCAGTATTTT. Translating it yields CASSEPELAGTDTQYF.

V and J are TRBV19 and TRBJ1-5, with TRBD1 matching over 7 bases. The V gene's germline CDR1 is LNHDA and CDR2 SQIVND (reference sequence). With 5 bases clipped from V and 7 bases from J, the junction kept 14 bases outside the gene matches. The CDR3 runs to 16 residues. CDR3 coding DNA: TGTGCCAGTAGTTCATCGGGACAGTCCCCAGAACAGCCCCAGCATTTT. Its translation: CASSSSGQSPEQPQHF.

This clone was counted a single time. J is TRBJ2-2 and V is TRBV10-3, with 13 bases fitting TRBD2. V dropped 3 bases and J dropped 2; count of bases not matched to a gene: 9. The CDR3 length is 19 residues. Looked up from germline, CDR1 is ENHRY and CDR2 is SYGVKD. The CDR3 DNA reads TGTGCCATCAGTGACCTATTTGGGACTAGCGGGACAAACACCGGGGAGCTGTTTTTT. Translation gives CAISDLFGTSGTNTGELFF.

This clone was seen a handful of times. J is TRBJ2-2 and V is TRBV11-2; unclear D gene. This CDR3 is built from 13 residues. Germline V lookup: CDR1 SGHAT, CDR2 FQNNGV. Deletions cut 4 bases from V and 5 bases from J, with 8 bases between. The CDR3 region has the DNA TGTGCCAGCAGCTCACAACAGACCGGGGAGCTGTTTTTT. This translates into CASSSQQTGELFF. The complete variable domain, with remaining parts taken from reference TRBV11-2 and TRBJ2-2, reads EAGVAQSPRYKIIEKRQSVAFWCNPISGHATLYWYQQILGQGPKLLIQFQNNGVVDDSQLPKDRFSAERLKGVDSTLKIQPAKLEDSAVYLCASSSQQTGELFFGEGSRLTVL.

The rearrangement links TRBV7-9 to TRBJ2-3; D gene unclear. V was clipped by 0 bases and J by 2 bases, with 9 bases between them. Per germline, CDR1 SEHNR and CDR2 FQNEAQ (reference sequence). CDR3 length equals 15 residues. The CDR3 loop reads CASSLARPPTDTQYF. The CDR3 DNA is TGTGCCAGCAGCTTAGCGCGGCCCCCCACAGATACGCAGTATTTT.

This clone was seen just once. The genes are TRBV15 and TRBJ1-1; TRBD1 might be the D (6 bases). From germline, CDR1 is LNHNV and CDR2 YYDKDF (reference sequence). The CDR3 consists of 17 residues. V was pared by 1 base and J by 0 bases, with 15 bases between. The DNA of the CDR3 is TGTGCCACCAGCAGAGGGATACAGGGCCTTATGAACACTGAAGCTTTCTTT. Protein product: CATSRGIQGLMNTEAFF.

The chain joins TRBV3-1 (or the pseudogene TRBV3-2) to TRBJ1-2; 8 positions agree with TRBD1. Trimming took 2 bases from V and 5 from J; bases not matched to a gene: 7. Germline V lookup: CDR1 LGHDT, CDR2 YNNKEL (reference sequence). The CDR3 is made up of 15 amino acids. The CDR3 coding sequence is TGTGCCAGCAGCCAATCGCAGGGGGCTCGATATGGCTACACCTTC. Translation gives CASSQSQGARYGYTF.

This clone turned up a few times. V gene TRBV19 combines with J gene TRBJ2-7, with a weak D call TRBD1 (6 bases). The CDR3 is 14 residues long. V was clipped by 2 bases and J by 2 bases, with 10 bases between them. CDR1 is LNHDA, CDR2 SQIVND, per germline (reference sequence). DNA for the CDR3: TGTGCCAGTAGTATAAGCACAGGGCCCTACGAGCAGTACTTC. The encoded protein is CASSISTGPYEQYF.

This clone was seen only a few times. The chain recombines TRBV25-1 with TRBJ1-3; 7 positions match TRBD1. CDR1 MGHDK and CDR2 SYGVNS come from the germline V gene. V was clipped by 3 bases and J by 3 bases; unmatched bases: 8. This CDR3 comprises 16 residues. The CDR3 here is CASSDVAGGRGNTIYF. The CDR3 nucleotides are TGTGCCAGCAGTGATGTGGCAGGGGGTCGTGGAAACACCATATATTTT. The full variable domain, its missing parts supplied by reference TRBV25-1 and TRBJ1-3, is EADIYQTPRYLVIGTGKKITLECSQTMGHDKMYWYQQDPGMELHLIHYSYGVNSTEKGDLSSESTVSRIRTEHFPLTLESARPSHTSQYLCASSDVAGGRGNTIYFGEGSWLTVV.